The 14 T cell receptor beta chains below were found in one sample sequenced in a study of shared clonotypes between healthy human individuals. Sequenced by immunoSEQ multiplex PCR; TCRdb stores in-frame clones only, minus some. The sample consists of a few million clones, approximately 90% of them appearing once. The sequencing input was naive CD4+ T cells sorted from blood. Subset noted: CD45RA+ positively selected. Receptors originate from a man between 18 and 29 years old in good health.

V is TRBV6-1 and J is TRBJ2-7; D may correspond to TRBD1 or TRBD2 (5 bases each). V lost 9 bases, J lost 2 bases, and 8 bases lay in between. Germline V CDR1 and CDR2: MNHNS, SASEGT. The CDR3 loop spans 11 amino acids. DNA for the CDR3: TGTGCCAGTGGGGGTCCCTACGAGCAGTACTTC. Translated, it gives CASGGPYEQYF.

J is TRBJ2-1 and V is TRBV7-2; 8 nucleotides agree with TRBD2. The CDR3 runs 14 residues. From germline, CDR1 is SGHTA and CDR2 FQGNSA. With V trimmed by 2 bases and J by 7 bases, 4 bases remained unmatched. The DNA of the CDR3 is TGTGCCAGCAGCTTACTAGCGGGTTTAAATGAGCAGTTCTTC. It is translated as CASSLLAGLNEQFF.

The chain joins TRBV4-1 to TRBJ2-7, with 11 nucleotides matching TRBD2. Germline CDR1 and CDR2: MGHRA and YSYEKL. The CDR3 covers 17 residues. With V trimmed by 0 bases and J by 2 bases, 6 bases remained unmatched. CDR3 nucleotides: TGCGCCAGCAGCCAAGAGGCTAGCGGGAGGAAAACCTACGAGCAGTACTTC. Protein sequence: CASSQEASGRKTYEQYF.

This chain uses TRBV12-5 with TRBJ2-7; D is ambiguous. The CDR3 runs to 9 residues. Germline V lookup: CDR1 LGHNT, CDR2 FRNRAP. V was trimmed by 11 bases and J by 6 bases, leaving 8 bases between them. The CDR3 sequence is CAGPAEQYF. For the CDR3, the DNA is TGTGCTGGGCCGGCCGAGCAGTACTTC.

The chain carries TRBV4-2 and TRBJ2-7, with TRBD2 identical over 14 bases. Trimming cost V 1 base and J 2 bases; bases outside gene matches: 1. Germline V gene lookup returns CDR1 LGHNA and CDR2 YNFKEQ. The CDR3 is 16 amino acids. CDR3 region: CASSQVTSGGAYEQYF. The CDR3 region has the DNA TGTGCCAGCAGCCAAGTGACTAGCGGGGGGGCCTACGAGCAGTACTTC.

Remarks on this clone: This sample includes further DNA sequences coding for the same CDR3. The chain joins TRBV2 to TRBJ1-2; the match to TRBD1 covers 9 bases. From germline, CDR1 is SNHLY and CDR2 FYNNEI. V lost 5 bases, J lost 8 bases, and 9 bases stayed unmatched. The CDR3 sequence is 14 residues long. The CDR3 here is CASSPGQGVGGYTF. The CDR3 DNA reads TGTGCCAGCAGTCCGGGACAGGGCGTGGGCGGCTACACCTTC.

This chain joins TRBV11-2 and TRBJ2-1; D gene unclear. The V end was cut by 5 bases, the J end by 9 bases, with 11 bases between. This CDR3 has 12 amino acids. CDR1 is SGHAT and CDR2 is FQNNGV in the germline V gene. CDR3 sequence: CASSPSQPEQFF. CDR3 DNA: TGTGCCAGCAGCCCCTCTCAACCTGAGCAGTTCTTC.

The count of this clone is one. In DNA, the CDR3 is TGTGCCAGCAGCCCGACAGCGTTAGGGCCCCAGCATTTT. Encoded protein: CASSPTALGPQHF. The rearrangement joins TRBV7-2 to TRBJ1-5; perhaps TRBD1 as D (5 bases). The CDR3 has 13 amino acids. In germline, CDR1 is SGHTA, CDR2 FQGNSA. Trimming removed 5 bases from V and 9 bases from J, with 14 bases in between.

This clone was seen just once. The chain uses TRBV7-9 and TRBJ2-7; 7 nucleotides align to TRBD1. The CDR3 totals 13 residues. The ends lost 10 bases at V and 4 bases at J; junction bases unmatched: 10. CDR1 is SEHNR and CDR2 is FQNEAQ in the germline V gene (reference sequence). CDR3 in amino acids: CATTGVQAYEQYF. DNA for the CDR3: TGTGCCACTACAGGGGTCCAGGCGTACGAGCAGTACTTC.

Concerning this clone: In the same sample, other DNA sequences code for this CDR3. The V gene is TRBV10-3, the J gene TRBJ2-2; possible D gene TRBD2, 6 bases. Germline assignment: CDR1 ENHRY and CDR2 SYGVKD. This CDR3 contains 15 residues. V lost 0 bases, J lost 2 bases, and 7 bases lay in between. CDR3 bases: TGTGCCATCAGTGAGTCTAGCGGTAACACCGGGGAGCTGTTTTTT. This sequence encodes CAISESSGNTGELFF.

The genes are TRBV10-3 and TRBJ1-2; 11 bases are shared with TRBD1. Trimming at V came to 1 base and at J to 8 bases, leaving 6 bases not matched to a gene. The germline V gene encodes CDR1 ENHRY and CDR2 SYGVKD. CDR3 length equals 15 residues. The chain's CDR3 is CAISEWTGGADGYTF. In DNA, the CDR3 is TGTGCCATCAGTGAGTGGACAGGGGGCGCGGACGGCTACACCTTC.

The gene calls are TRBV11-3 and TRBJ1-1; 7 bases are a match to TRBD1. V gave up 0 bases and J gave up 5 bases; unmatched junction bases: 6. Germline CDR1 is SGHNT and CDR2 is YENEEA. The CDR3 length is 15 residues. CDR3 amino acids: CASSLDTGAGTEAFF. CDR3 sequence (DNA): TGTGCCAGCAGCTTAGACACAGGGGCGGGTACTGAAGCTTTCTTT.

V and J are TRBV6-1 and TRBJ2-3; 7 bases map to TRBD1. This CDR3 spans 15 amino acids. V was pared by 4 bases and J by 3 bases, with 7 bases of the junction left unmatched. The germline CDR1 and CDR2 sequences are MNHNS and SASEGT. CDR3 DNA sequence: TGTGCCAGCAGTGGGGCGACAGGGAAAACAGATACGCAGTATTTT. It translates to CASSGATGKTDTQYF.

A single count supports this clone. The V and J genes are TRBV18 and TRBJ1-1; 7 bases match TRBD1. CDR1 is KGHSH and CDR2 is LQKENI in the germline V gene. The V segment lost 6 bases and the J segment 4 bases; nucleotides outside the gene matches: 8. The CDR3 sequence is 14 residues long. CDR3 coding DNA: TGTGCCAGCTCCCCGACAGGGCGCAGCACTGAAGCTTTCTTT. Residues: CASSPTGRSTEAFF.